This paragraph covers one T cell receptor (beta chain) sequence. This specimen belongs to a study of blood T cell repertoires in COVID-19. Study in general: Researchers got acute and convalescent COVID-19 samples from the United States, Italy and Spain. PBMCs, B-cell-depleted T cells, or T cells provided the cDNA or gDNA that made up the material.

Original processing notes: Quantification of nucleated cells was approximated via reference gene primer amplification. TCRdb's copy holds only in-frame clones and misses some; the assay was immunoSEQ multiplex PCR. V and J calls and clone size come straight from that table; D and trimming were deduced from the DNA. The table shows about 70,000 clones, with roughly 91% occurring only once. Between the trimmed V and J ends, which lost 3 bases and 7 bases, there was a span of 9 bases. The CDR3 sequence is 13 residues long. The germline V gene encodes CDR1 MNHEY and CDR2 SMNVEV (reference sequence). The V call is TRBV27, the J call TRBJ1-4; TRBD1 is a possible D gene (5 bases). This sequence originates from a woman aged 18-35 years with acute or convalescent COVID-19. Specimen: peripheral blood. This CDR3 reads CASSFSGFEKLFF. The DNA for the CDR3 is TGTGCCAGCAGTTTTTCAGGGTTTGAAAAACTGTTTTTT.